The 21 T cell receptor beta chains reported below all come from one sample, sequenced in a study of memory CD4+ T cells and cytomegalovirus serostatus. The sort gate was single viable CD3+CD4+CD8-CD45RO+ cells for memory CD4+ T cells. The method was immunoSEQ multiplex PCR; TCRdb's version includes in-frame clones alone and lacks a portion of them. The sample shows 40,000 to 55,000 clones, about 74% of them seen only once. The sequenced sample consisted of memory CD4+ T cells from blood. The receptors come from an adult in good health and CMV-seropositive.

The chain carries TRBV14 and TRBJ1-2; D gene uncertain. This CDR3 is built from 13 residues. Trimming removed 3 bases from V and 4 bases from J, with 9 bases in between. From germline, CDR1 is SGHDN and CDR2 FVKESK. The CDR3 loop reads CASSHGPLYGYTF. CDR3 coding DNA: TGTGCCAGCAGCCACGGGCCTCTCTATGGCTACACCTTC. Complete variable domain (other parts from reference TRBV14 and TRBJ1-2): EAGVTQFPSHSVIEKGQTVTLRCDPISGHDNLYWYRRVMGKEIKFLLHFVKESKQDESGMPNNRFLAERTGGTYSTLKVQPAELEDSGVYFCASSHGPLYGYTFGSGTRLTVV.

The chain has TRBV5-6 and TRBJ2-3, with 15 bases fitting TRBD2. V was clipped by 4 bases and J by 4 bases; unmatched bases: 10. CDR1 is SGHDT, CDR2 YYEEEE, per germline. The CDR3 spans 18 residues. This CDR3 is CASSPGTSGGWSSDTQYF. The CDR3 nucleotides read TGTGCCAGCAGCCCGGGGACTAGCGGGGGGTGGAGTTCAGATACGCAGTATTTT. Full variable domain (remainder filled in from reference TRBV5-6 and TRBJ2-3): DAGVTQSPTHLIKTRGQQVTLRCSPKSGHDTVSWYQQALGQGPQFIFQYYEEEERQRGNFPDRFSGHQFPNYSSELNVNALLLGDSALYLCASSPGTSGGWSSDTQYFGPGTRLTVL.

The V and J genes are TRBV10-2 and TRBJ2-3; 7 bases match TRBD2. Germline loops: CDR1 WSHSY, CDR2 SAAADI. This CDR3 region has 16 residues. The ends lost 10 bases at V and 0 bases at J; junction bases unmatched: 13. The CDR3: CAITPTAGESTDTQYF. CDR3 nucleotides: TGCGCCATCACCCCTACGGCGGGGGAGAGCACAGATACGCAGTATTTT.

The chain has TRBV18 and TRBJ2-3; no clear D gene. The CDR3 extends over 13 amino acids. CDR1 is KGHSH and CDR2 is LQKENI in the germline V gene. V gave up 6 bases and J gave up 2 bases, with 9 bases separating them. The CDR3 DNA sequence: TGTGCCAGCTCCACCCGGACCACAGATACGCAGTATTTT. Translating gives CASSTRTTDTQYF.

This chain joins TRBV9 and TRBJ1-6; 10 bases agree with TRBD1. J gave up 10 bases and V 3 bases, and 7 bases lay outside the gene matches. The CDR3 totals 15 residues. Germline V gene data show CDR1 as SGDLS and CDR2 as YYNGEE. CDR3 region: CASSGQGAFGSPLHF. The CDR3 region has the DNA TGTGCCAGCAGCGGACAGGGGGCCTTTGGGTCACCCCTCCACTTT.

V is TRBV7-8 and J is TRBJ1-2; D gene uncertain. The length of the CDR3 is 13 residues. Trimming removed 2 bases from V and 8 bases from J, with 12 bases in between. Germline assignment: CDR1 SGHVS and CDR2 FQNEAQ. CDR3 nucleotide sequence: TGTGCCAGCAGCTTATTTCGAGGAGAAGGCTACACCTTC. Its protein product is CASSLFRGEGYTF.

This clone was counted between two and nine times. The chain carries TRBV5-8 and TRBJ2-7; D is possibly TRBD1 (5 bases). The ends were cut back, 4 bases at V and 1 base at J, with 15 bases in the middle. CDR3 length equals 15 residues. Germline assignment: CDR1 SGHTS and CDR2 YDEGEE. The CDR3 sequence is CASSDSRAGSYEQYF. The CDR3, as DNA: TGTGCCAGCAGCGATAGCAGGGCTGGATCCTACGAGCAGTACTTC.

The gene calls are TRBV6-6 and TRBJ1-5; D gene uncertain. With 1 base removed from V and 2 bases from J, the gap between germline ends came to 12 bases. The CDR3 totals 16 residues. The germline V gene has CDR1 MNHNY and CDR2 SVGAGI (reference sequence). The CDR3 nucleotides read TGTGCCAGCAGTTACTTGGAAGAGGACGGCAATCAGCCCCAGCATTTT. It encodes CASSYLEEDGNQPQHF.

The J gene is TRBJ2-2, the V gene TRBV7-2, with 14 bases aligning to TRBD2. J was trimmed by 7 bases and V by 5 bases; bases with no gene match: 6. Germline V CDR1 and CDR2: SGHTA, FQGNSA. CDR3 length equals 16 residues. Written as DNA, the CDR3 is TGTGCCAGCAGCCCGACTAGCGGGGGGGAAATCGGGGAGCTGTTTTTT. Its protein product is CASSPTSGGEIGELFF.

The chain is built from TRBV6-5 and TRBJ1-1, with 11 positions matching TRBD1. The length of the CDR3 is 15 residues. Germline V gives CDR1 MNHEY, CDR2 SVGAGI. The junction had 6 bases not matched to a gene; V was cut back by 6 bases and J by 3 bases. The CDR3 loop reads CASRGQGAKDTEAFF. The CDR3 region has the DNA TGTGCCAGCAGAGGACAGGGGGCGAAGGACACTGAAGCTTTCTTT.

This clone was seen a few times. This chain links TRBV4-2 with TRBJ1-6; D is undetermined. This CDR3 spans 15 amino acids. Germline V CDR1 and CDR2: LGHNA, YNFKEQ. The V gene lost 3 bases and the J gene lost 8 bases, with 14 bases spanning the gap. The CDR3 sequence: CASSHGMAGDSPLHF. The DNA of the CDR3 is TGTGCCAGCAGCCACGGGATGGCAGGAGATTCACCCCTCCACTTT.

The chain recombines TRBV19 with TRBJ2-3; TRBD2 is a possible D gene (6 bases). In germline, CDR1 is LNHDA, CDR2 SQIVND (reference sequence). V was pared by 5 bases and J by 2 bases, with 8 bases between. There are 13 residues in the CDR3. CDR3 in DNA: TGTGCCAGTAGTGCGGACTACACAGATACGCAGTATTTT. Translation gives CASSADYTDTQYF. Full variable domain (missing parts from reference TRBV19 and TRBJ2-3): DGGITQSPKYLFRKEGQNVTLSCEQNLNHDAMYWYRQDPGQGLRLIYYSQIVNDFQKGDIAEGYSVSREKKESFPLTVTSAQKNPTAFYLCASSADYTDTQYFGPGTRLTVL.

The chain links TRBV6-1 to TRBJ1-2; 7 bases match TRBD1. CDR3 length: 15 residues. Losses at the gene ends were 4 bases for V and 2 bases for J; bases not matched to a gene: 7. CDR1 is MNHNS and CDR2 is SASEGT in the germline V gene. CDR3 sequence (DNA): TGTGCCAGCAGTGCGGGCGACAGGGCAAACTATGGCTACACCTTC. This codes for CASSAGDRANYGYTF.

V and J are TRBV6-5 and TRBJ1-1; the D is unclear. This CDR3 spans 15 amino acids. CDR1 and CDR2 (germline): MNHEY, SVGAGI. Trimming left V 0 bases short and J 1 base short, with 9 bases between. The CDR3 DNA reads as TGTGCCAGCAGTTACTCGAACACGGGGAACACTGAAGCTTTCTTT. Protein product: CASSYSNTGNTEAFF.

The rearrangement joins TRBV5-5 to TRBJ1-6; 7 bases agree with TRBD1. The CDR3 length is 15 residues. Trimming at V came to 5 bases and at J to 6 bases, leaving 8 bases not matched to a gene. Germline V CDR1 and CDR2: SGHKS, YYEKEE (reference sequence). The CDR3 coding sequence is TGTGCCAGCAGGCCCATGGCAGGGGGTAATTCACCCCTCCACTTT. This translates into CASRPMAGGNSPLHF.

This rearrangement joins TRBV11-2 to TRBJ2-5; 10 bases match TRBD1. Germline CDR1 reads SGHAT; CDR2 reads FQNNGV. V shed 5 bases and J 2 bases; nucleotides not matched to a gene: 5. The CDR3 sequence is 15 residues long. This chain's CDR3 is CASSPGTGDQETQYF. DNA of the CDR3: TGTGCCAGCAGCCCCGGGACAGGGGATCAAGAGACCCAGTACTTC.

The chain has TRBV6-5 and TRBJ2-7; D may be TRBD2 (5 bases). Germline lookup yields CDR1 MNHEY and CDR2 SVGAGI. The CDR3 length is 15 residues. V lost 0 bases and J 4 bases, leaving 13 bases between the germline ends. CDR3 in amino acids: CASSYSREQAYEQYF. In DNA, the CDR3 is TGTGCCAGCAGTTACTCGAGGGAGCAGGCTTACGAGCAGTACTTC.

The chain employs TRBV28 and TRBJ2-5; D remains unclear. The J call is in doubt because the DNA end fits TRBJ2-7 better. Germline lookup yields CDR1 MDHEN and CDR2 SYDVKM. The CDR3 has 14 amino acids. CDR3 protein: CASSLASEAYEQYF. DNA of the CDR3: TGTGCCAGCAGTTTAGCTTCAGAAGCCTACGAGCAGTACTTC.

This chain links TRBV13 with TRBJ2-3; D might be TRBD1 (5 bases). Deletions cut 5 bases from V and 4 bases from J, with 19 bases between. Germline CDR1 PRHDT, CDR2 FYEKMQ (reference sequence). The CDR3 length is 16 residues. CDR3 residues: CASSPQGRLGADTQYF. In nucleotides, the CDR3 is TGTGCCAGCAGCCCTCAAGGGCGTTTAGGGGCAGATACGCAGTATTTT.

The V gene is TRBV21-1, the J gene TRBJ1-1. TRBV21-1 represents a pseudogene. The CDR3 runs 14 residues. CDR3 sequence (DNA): TGTGCCAGCAGCAAAGAAGACCTGAACACTGAAGCTTTCTTT. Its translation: CASSKEDLNTEAFF.

CDR3 in DNA: TGTGCCAGCAGCCAAGAAGGGGACAGGGGGATCCATGGCTACACCTTC. It encodes CASSQEGDRGIHGYTF. The chain couples TRBV4-2 to TRBJ1-2, with 11 bases lining up with TRBD1. This CDR3 is built from 16 residues. Germline V gene data show CDR1 as LGHNA and CDR2 as YNFKEQ. Losses at the gene ends were 0 bases for V and 6 bases for J; bases not matched to a gene: 6.